These 9 T cell receptor beta chains were all obtained from the same sample, sequenced in a study of T cell responses to AZD1222 COVID-19 vaccine. Sequencing used immunoSEQ multiplex PCR; TCRdb keeps in-frame clones, though not all of them. The sample has approximately 100,000 clones, about nine tenths seen once. Specimen: peripheral blood, collected 28 days after the second AZD1222 dose. The receptors were gathered from an adult who received the AZD1222 COVID-19 vaccine.

The V gene is TRBV6-5, the J gene TRBJ1-4; D possibly corresponds to TRBD1 (5 bases). Germline-derived CDR1 and CDR2 are MNHEY and SVGAGI. This CDR3 has 14 amino acids. V was pared by 6 bases and J by 4 bases, with 12 bases between. The CDR3 bases are TGTGCCAGCAGGCGTTGGGGGGGTAATGAAAAACTGTTTTTT. This translates into CASRRWGGNEKLFF.

The V call is TRBV9, the J call TRBJ1-3, with TRBD1 identical over 8 bases. Germline V gene lookup returns CDR1 SGDLS and CDR2 YYNGEE. The CDR3 contains 15 residues. J was trimmed by 0 bases and V by 3 bases; bases with no gene match: 2. The CDR3 DNA reads TGTGCCAGCAGCGAAACAGGGGGCTCTGGAAACACCATATATTTT. Translating gives CASSETGGSGNTIYF.

This chain uses TRBV28 with TRBJ2-7, with 7 bases fitting TRBD1. The CDR3 runs to 13 residues. From germline, CDR1 is MDHEN and CDR2 SYDVKM. Losses at the gene ends were 6 bases for V and 7 bases for J; bases not matched to a gene: 9. The CDR3, as DNA: TGTGCCAGCAGACGACAGGGCCCCAGGGAGCAGTACTTC. It codes for CASRRQGPREQYF. The full variable domain, in which reference TRBV28 and TRBJ2-7 provide the parts outside the CDR3, is DVKVTQSSRYLVKRTGEKVFLECVQDMDHENMFWYRQDPGLGLRLIYFSYDVKMKEKGDIPEGYSVSREKKERFSLILESASTNQTSMYLCASRRQGPREQYFGPGTRLTVT.

This chain connects TRBV19 to TRBJ1-2, with unresolved D. V lost 5 bases and J 3 bases, leaving 13 bases between the germline ends. CDR1 and CDR2 from the germline V gene are LNHDA and SQIVND (reference sequence). The CDR3 spans 14 residues. CDR3 sequence (DNA): TGTGCCAGTAGTCCATCAAGGAACCACTATGGCTACACCTTC. This gives the protein CASSPSRNHYGYTF. Using reference TRBV19 and TRBJ1-2 for the parts outside the CDR3, the full variable domain is DGGITQSPKYLFRKEGQNVTLSCEQNLNHDAMYWYRQDPGQGLRLIYYSQIVNDFQKGDIAEGYSVSREKKESFPLTVTSAQKNPTAFYLCASSPSRNHYGYTFGSGTRLTVV.

The rearrangement joins TRBV7-9 to TRBJ1-2; D is uncertain. The CDR3 is made up of 14 amino acids. Trimming cost V 0 bases and J 8 bases, with 13 bases left between them. Germline lookup yields CDR1 SEHNR and CDR2 FQNEAQ (reference sequence). CDR3 sequence: CASSLAPDLKGYTF. The CDR3, as DNA: TGTGCCAGCAGCTTAGCTCCGGACTTAAAAGGCTACACCTTC.

This rearrangement joins TRBV2 to TRBJ1-2; a possible D gene is TRBD1 (5 bases). V shed 6 bases and J shed 8 bases, with 19 bases lying between them. Germline V gene data show CDR1 as SNHLY and CDR2 as FYNNEI. The CDR3 consists of 14 residues. The CDR3 here is CASRQNGGTRGYTF. The CDR3 DNA is TGTGCCAGCAGACAAAACGGGGGGACTCGGGGCTACACCTTC.

The chain recombines TRBV18 with TRBJ2-1; D unclear. In germline, CDR1 is KGHSH, CDR2 LQKENI. This CDR3 has 12 amino acids. Deletions cut 4 bases from V and 13 bases from J, with 14 bases between. CDR3 amino acids: CASSQVGSGQFF. DNA for the CDR3: TGTGCCAGCTCACAGGTCGGGTCAGGACAGTTCTTC.

The V gene is TRBV12-3 or TRBV12-4, the J gene TRBJ1-4, with D perhaps TRBD1 (5 bases). V shed 7 bases and J shed 8 bases, with 14 bases lying between them. The CDR3 has 13 residues. The DNA for the CDR3 is TGTGCCAGCACAGGGACGGTAGGAGAAAAACTGTTTTTT. Encoded protein: CASTGTVGEKLFF.

This clone has only one observation. This chain connects TRBV6-2 or TRBV6-3 to TRBJ1-5; possibly TRBD1 for D (5 bases). CDR3 length: 17 amino acids. The germline gives CDR1 MNHEY, CDR2 SVGEGT. The V and J ends lost 2 bases and 1 base respectively, with 15 bases between them. Here the CDR3 reads CASSYNGHGASNQPQHF. The CDR3 DNA is TGTGCCAGCAGTTACAACGGTCATGGGGCGAGCAATCAGCCCCAGCATTTT.